These 13 T cell receptor beta chains came from one sample sequenced in a study of T cell changes during pregnancy in multiple sclerosis. Profiled with immunoSEQ multiplex PCR; TCRdb holds only in-frame clones, not every one. Of under 40,000 clones in the sample, 90% were seen once. Material: CD8+ T cells from peripheral blood mononuclear cells, obtained before pregnancy. All receptors derive from a female donor with multiple sclerosis, enrolled in a pregnancy study.

This sequence joins TRBV13 and TRBJ1-2, with 11 nucleotides matching TRBD1. In germline, CDR1 is PRHDT, CDR2 FYEKMQ (reference sequence). V was clipped by 3 bases and J by 4 bases; unmatched bases: 7. This CDR3 contains 16 residues. The CDR3: CASSLVLDRGPYGYTF. For the CDR3, the DNA is TGTGCCAGCAGCTTGGTCCTGGACAGGGGGCCCTATGGCTACACCTTC.

This clone was observed a single time. The V and J genes are TRBV29-1 and TRBJ2-7; no clear D. Germline CDR1 reads SQVTM; CDR2 reads ANQGSEA. This CDR3 is built from 12 residues. Trimming left V 3 bases short and J 0 bases short, with 6 bases between. CDR3 in amino acids: CSVENSSYEQYF. The DNA for the CDR3 is TGCAGCGTTGAGAACTCCTCCTACGAGCAGTACTTC.

This rearrangement joins TRBV11-2 to TRBJ2-7, with 8 bases fitting TRBD2. This CDR3 has 18 residues. Unmatched junction bases numbered 16, after V lost 0 bases and J lost 6 bases. CDR1 SGHAT and CDR2 FQNNGV come from the germline V gene. The CDR3 DNA sequence: TGTGCCAGCAGCTTAGATTACCCCAGCGGGAGTCCTTCTGGCGAGCAGTACTTC. Translation: CASSLDYPSGSPSGEQYF.

This CDR3 is CASSLGRLYTQYF. For the CDR3, the DNA is TGTGCCAGCAGTTTGGGGAGGCTGTATACGCAGTATTTT. The chain is built from TRBV27 and TRBJ2-3, with D possibly matching TRBD2 (6 bases). The ends were cut back, 3 bases at V and 7 bases at J, with 11 bases in the middle. The germline gives CDR1 MNHEY, CDR2 SMNVEV (reference sequence). The CDR3 has 13 amino acids.

This clone is a singleton in its sample. CDR3 nucleotide sequence: TGTGCCAGCTCACCACCGGAAGGACAGCTCTTGTATCAGCCCCAGCATTTT. This gives the protein CASSPPEGQLLYQPQHF. This chain connects TRBV18 to TRBJ1-5, with a tentative D call TRBD1 (6 bases). CDR3 length: 17 amino acids. V was pared by 0 bases and J by 5 bases, with 17 bases between. The germline V gene has CDR1 KGHSH and CDR2 LQKENI.

The J gene is TRBJ2-7, the V gene TRBV14, with D possibly TRBD2 on 5 matching bases. The CDR3 sequence is 13 residues long. V was shortened by 4 bases and J by 7 bases, with 14 bases between the two germline ends. Germline values: CDR1 SGHDN, CDR2 FVKESK. Written as DNA, the CDR3 is TGTGCCAGCAGCCCAGCGGAGGACCTGGAGCAGTACTTC. Encoded protein: CASSPAEDLEQYF. Using reference TRBV14 and TRBJ2-7 for the parts outside the CDR3, the full variable domain is EAGVTQFPSHSVIEKGQTVTLRCDPISGHDNLYWYRRVMGKEIKFLLHFVKESKQDESGMPNNRFLAERTGGTYSTLKVQPAELEDSGVYFCASSPAEDLEQYFGPGTRLTVT.

The gene calls are TRBV9 and TRBJ2-7; D remains unclear. The CDR3 totals 14 residues. V lost 0 bases to trimming and J lost 2 bases, with 9 bases between them. CDR1 and CDR2 from the germline V gene are SGDLS and YYNGEE. The CDR3 sequence is CASSVGGATYEQYF. The DNA for the CDR3 is TGTGCCAGCAGCGTAGGCGGAGCTACCTACGAGCAGTACTTC. Filled out from reference TRBV9 and TRBJ2-7, the complete variable domain reads DSGVTQTPKHLITATGQRVTLRCSPRSGDLSVYWYQQSLDQGLQFLIQYYNGEERAKGNILERFSAQQFPDLHSELNLSSLELGDSALYFCASSVGGATYEQYFGPGTRLTVT.

The genes are TRBV18 and TRBJ2-7; TRBD2 is a possible D gene (6 bases). Per the germline V gene, CDR1 is KGHSH and CDR2 is LQKENI. CDR3 length: 14 amino acids. V lost 3 bases to trimming and J lost 0 bases, with 9 bases between them. CDR3 in amino acids: CASSPGGSSYEQYF. The CDR3 DNA reads TGTGCCAGCTCACCCGGAGGGTCCTCCTACGAGCAGTACTTC.

This clone has only a few counts. The chain recombines TRBV19 with TRBJ1-2; 11 positions agree with TRBD1. This CDR3 region has 16 residues. Looked up from germline, CDR1 is LNHDA and CDR2 is SQIVND (reference sequence). The ends lost 7 bases at V and 4 bases at J; junction bases unmatched: 11. The CDR3 DNA reads as TGTGCCAGTACTCCTCCGGGACAGGGGGTTATCTATGGCTACACCTTC. The encoded protein is CASTPPGQGVIYGYTF. The whole variable domain, remainder taken from reference TRBV19 and TRBJ1-2, is DGGITQSPKYLFRKEGQNVTLSCEQNLNHDAMYWYRQDPGQGLRLIYYSQIVNDFQKGDIAEGYSVSREKKESFPLTVTSAQKNPTAFYLCASTPPGQGVIYGYTFGSGTRLTVV.

The sample holds a few counts of this clone. This sequence joins TRBV6-1 and TRBJ1-1; TRBD1 matches 9 bases. V shed 6 bases and J 4 bases; nucleotides not matched to a gene: 9. The CDR3 loop spans 15 amino acids. Germline V lookup: CDR1 MNHNS, CDR2 SASEGT. CDR3 coding DNA: TGTGCCAGCAGCCTAGACGGGACAGGGCCCACTGAAGCTTTCTTT. It codes for CASSLDGTGPTEAFF.

The chain recombines TRBV6-5 with TRBJ2-7; 7 bases fit TRBD1. The CDR3 spans 14 residues. Germline V lookup: CDR1 MNHEY, CDR2 SVGAGI. The trim removed 6 bases at V and 7 bases at J, leaving 12 bases unmatched. As DNA, the CDR3 is TGTGCCAGCAGGGTTGGTACAGGGGCGGAAGAGCAGTACTTC. It codes for CASRVGTGAEEQYF.

This chain uses TRBV5-1 with TRBJ2-3; the match to TRBD1 covers 7 bases. Germline V gene data show CDR1 as SGHRS and CDR2 as YFSETQ. The CDR3 length is 15 residues. Losses at the gene ends were 4 bases for V and 4 bases for J; bases not matched to a gene: 9. The chain's CDR3 is CASSPRRGFADTQYF. In DNA, the CDR3 is TGCGCCAGCAGCCCCCGCAGGGGGTTCGCAGATACGCAGTATTTT.

This chain joins TRBV11-3 and TRBJ2-3; D is perhaps TRBD2 (6 bases). This CDR3 has 16 residues. CDR1 is SGHNT and CDR2 is YENEEA in the germline V gene. V lost 5 bases to trimming and J lost 5 bases, with 20 bases between them. The CDR3 reads CASSPRTAGLGDTQYF. The CDR3 DNA is TGTGCCAGCAGCCCCCGAACCGCGGGATTAGGAGATACGCAGTATTTT.